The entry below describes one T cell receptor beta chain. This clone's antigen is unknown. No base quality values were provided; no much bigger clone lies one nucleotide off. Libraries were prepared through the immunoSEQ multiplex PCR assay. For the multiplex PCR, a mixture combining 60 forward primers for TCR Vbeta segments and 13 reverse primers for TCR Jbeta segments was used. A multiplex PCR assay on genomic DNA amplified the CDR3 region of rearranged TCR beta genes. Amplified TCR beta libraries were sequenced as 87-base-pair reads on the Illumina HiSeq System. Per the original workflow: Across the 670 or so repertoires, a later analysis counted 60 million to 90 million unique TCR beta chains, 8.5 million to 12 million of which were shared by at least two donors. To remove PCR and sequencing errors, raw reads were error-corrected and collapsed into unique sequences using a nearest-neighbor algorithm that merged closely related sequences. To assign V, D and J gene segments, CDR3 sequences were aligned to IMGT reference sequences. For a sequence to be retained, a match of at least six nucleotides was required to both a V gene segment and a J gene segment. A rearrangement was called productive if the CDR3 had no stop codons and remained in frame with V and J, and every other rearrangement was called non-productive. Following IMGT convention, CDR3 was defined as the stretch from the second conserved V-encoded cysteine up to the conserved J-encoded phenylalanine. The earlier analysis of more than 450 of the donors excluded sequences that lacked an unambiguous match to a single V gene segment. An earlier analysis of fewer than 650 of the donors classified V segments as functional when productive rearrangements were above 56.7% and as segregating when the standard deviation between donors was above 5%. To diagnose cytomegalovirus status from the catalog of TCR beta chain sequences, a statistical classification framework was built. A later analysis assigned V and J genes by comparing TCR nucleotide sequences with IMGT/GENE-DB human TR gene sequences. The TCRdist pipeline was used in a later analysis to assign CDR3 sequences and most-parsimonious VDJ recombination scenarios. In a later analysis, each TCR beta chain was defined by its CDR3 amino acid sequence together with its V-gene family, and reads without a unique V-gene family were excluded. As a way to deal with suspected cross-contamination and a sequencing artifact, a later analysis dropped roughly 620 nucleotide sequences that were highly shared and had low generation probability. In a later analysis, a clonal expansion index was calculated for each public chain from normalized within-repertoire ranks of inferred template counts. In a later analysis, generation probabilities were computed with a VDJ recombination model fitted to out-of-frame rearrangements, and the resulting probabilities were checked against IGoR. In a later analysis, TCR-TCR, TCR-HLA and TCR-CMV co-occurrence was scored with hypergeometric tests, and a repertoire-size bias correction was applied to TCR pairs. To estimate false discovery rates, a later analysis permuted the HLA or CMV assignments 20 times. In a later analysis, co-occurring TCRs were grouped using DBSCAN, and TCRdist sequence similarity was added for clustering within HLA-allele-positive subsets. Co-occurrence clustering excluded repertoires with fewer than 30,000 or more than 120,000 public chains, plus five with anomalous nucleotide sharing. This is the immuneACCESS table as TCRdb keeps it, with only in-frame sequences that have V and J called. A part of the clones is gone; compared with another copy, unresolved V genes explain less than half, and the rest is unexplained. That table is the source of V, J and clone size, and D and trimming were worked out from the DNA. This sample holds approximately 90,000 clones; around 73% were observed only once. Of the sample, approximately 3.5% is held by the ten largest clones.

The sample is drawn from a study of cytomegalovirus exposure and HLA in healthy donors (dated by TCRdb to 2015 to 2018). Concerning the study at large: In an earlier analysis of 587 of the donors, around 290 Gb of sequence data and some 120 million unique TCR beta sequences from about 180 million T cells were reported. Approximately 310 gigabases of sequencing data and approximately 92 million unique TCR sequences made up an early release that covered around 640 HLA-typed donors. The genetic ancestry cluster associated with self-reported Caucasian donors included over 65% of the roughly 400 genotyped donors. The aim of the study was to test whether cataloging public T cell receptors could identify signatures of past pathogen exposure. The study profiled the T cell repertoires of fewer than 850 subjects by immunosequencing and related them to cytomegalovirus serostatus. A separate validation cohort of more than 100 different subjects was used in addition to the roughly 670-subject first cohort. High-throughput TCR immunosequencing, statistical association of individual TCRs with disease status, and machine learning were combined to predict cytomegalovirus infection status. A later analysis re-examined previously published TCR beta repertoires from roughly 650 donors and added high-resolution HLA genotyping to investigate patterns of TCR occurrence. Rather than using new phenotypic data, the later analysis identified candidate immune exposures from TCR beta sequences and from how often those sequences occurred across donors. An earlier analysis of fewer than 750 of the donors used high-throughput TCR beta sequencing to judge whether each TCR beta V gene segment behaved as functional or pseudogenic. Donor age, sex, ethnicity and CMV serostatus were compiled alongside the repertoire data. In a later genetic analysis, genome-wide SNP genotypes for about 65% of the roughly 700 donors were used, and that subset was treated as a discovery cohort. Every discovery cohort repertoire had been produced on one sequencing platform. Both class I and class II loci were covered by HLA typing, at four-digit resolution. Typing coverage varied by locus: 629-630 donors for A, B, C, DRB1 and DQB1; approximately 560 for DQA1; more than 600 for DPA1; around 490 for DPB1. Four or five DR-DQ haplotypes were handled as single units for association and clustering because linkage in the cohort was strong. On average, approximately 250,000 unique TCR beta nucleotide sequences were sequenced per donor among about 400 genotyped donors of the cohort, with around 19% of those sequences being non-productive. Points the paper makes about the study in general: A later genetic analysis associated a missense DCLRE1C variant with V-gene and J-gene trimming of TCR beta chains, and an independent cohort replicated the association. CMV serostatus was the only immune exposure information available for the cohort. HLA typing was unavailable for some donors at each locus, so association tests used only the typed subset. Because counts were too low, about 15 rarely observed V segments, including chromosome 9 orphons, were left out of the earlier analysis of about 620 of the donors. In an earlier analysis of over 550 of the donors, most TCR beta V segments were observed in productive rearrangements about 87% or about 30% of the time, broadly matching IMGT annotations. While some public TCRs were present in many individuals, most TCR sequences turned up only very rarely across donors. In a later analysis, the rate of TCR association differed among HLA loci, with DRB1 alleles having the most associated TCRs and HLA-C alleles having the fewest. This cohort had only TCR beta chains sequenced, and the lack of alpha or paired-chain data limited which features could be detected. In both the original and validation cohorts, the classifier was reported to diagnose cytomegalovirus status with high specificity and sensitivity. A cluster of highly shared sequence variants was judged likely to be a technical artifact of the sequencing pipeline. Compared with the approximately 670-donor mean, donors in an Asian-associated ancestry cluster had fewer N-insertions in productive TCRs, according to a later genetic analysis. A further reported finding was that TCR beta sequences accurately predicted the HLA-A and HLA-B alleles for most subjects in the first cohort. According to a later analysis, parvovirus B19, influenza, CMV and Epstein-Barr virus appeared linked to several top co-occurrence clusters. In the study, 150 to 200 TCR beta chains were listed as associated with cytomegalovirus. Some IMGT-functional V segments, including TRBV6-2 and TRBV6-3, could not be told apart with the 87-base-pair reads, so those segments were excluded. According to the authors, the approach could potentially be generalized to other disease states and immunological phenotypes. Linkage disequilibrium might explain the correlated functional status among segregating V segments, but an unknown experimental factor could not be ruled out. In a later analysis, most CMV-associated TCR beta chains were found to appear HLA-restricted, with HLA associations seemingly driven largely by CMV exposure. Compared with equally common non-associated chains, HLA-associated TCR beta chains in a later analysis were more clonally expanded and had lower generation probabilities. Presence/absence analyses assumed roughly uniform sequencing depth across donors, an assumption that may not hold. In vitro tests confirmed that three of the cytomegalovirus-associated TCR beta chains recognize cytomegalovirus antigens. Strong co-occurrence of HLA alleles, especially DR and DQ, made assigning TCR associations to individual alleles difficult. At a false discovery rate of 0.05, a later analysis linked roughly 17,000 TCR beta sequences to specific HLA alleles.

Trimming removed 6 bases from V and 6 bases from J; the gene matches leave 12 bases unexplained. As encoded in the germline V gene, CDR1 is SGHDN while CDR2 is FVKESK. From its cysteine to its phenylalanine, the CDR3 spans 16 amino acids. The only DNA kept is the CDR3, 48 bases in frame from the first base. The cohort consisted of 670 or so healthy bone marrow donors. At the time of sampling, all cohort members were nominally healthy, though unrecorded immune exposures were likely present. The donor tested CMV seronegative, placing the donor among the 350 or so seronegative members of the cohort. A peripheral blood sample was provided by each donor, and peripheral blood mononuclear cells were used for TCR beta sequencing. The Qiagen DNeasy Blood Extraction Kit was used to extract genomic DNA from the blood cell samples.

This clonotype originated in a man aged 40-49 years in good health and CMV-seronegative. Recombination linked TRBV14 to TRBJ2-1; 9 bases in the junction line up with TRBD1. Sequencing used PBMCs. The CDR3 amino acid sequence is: CASSTTGTGLPNEQFF. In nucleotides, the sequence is TGTGCCAGCAGTACGACCGGGACAGGGCTCCCCAATGAGCAGTTCTTC.